Listed here is a single TCR beta chain. The antigen is undetermined. PCR amplification relied on 60 Vbeta primers (plus 13 Jbeta primers). Clones were read by immunoSEQ multiplex PCR, and TCRdb kept only the in-frame ones, dropping some. The sample carries roughly 90,000 clones, approximately 78% recorded once. This entry belongs to a study of cytomegalovirus exposure and HLA in healthy donors. Overall study results and limits: In vitro data verified a few CMV-associated chains as specific for CMV antigens. Presence/absence analyses treated sequencing depth as roughly uniform across donors. DRB1 had the most TCR associations and HLA-C the fewest, a later analysis found, with rates varying by HLA locus.

Germline CDR1 reads MNHEY; CDR2 reads SMNVEV (reference sequence). The CDR3 has 15 residues. V trimming: 4 bases; J trimming: 7 bases; junction bases outside the gene matches: 13. This receptor was taken from a woman in her 40s in good health and CMV-seropositive. The sequenced material came from PBMCs. The chain couples TRBV27 to TRBJ2-7; 7 bases match TRBD2. For the CDR3, the DNA is TGTGCCAGCAGTTCGCTAGCGGATCCCCCTAAGGAGCAGTACTTC. This sequence encodes CASSSLADPPKEQYF.